This TCR beta chain was recovered during a study of shared clonotypes between healthy human individuals. Study-wide context: In total, the donors were a couple of women and three men aged 18 to 49.

Positive CCR7 selection of CD45RO-negative cells yielded the naive CD8 cells, and terminally differentiated effector memory CD45RA+ cells were excluded. V was pared by 4 bases and J by 2 bases, with 16 bases between. CDR1 is SGDLS and CDR2 is YYNGEE in the germline V gene. The CDR3 loop spans 16 amino acids. Data came from immunoSEQ multiplex PCR; TCRdb stores just in-frame clones and leaves some out. Here the sample spans some 2 million clones, over 85% being singletons. J is TRBJ2-1 and V is TRBV9; D is perhaps TRBD1 or TRBD2 (5 bases each). The TCR was taken from a man younger than 35 in good health. The specimen was naive CD8+ T cells sorted from blood. Written as DNA, the CDR3 is TGTGCCAGCAGCCAAGAAGGGGACGGAGCCTACAATGAGCAGTTCTTC. This gives the protein CASSQEGDGAYNEQFF.